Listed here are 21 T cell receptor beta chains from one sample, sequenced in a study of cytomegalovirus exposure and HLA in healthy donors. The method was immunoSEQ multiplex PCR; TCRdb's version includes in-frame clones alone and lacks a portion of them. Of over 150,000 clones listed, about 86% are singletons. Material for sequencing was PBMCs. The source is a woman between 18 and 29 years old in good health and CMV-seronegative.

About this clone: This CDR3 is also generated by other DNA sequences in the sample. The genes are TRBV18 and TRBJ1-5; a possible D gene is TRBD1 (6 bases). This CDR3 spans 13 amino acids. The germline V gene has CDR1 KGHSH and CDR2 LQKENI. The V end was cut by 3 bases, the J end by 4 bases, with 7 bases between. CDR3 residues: CASSPDRNQPQHF. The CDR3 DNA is TGTGCCAGCTCACCTGACAGGAATCAGCCCCAGCATTTT.

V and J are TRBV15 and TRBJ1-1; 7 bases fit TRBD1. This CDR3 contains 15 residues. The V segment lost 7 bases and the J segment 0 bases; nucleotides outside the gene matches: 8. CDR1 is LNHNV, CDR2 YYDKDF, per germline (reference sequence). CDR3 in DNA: TGTGCCACCACCCCCCTAGGGGGCTTGAACACTGAAGCTTTCTTT. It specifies CATTPLGGLNTEAFF. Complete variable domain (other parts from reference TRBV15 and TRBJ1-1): DAMVIQNPRYQVTQFGKPVTLSCSQTLNHNVMYWYQQKSSQAPKLLFHYYDKDFNNEADTPDNFQSRRPNTSFCFLDIRSPGLGDTAMYLCATTPLGGLNTEAFFGQGTRLTVV.

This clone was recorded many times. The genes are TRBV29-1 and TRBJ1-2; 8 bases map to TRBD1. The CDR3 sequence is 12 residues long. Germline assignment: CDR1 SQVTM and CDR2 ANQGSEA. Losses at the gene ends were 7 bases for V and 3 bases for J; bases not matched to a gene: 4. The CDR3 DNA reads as TGCAGCGGCCTGGGACAGGACTATGGCTACACCTTC. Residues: CSGLGQDYGYTF.

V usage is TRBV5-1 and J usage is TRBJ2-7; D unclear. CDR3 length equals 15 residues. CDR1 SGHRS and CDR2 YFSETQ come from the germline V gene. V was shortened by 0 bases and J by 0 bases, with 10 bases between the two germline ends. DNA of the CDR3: TGCGCCAGCAGCTTGGCCCTGGGCAGCTCCTACGAGCAGTACTTC. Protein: CASSLALGSSYEQYF.

CDR3 DNA: TGTGCCAGCAGCTTAGAGGGAGGAGGCTACACCTTC. It translates to CASSLEGGGYTF. V and J are TRBV7-9 and TRBJ1-2; D unclear. Trimming cost V 1 base and J 8 bases, with 8 bases left between them. Germline V gene lookup returns CDR1 SEHNR and CDR2 FQNEAQ (reference sequence). This CDR3 comprises 12 residues. Complete variable domain (other parts from reference TRBV7-9 and TRBJ1-2): DTGVSQNPRHKITKRGQNVTFRCDPISEHNRLYWYRQTLGQGPEFLTYFQNEAQLEKSRLLSDRFSAERPKGSFSTLEIQRTEQGDSAMYLCASSLEGGGYTFGSGTRLTVV.

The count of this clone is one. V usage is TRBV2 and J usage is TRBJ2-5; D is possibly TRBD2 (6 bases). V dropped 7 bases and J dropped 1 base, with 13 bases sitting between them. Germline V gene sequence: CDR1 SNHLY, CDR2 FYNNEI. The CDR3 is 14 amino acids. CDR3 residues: CASKRGGTQETQYF. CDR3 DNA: TGTGCCAGCAAGAGGGGAGGAACCCAAGAGACCCAGTACTTC.

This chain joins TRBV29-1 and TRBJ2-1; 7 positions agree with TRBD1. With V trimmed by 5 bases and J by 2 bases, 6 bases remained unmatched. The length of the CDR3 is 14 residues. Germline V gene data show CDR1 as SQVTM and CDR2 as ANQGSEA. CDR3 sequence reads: CSVLRGGTYNEQFF. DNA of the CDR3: TGCAGCGTTTTGAGAGGGGGCACCTACAATGAGCAGTTCTTC.

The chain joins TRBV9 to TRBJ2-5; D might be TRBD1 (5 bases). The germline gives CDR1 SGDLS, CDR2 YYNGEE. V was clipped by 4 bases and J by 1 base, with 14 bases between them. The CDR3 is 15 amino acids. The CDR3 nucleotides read TGTGCCAGCAGCCCTAATGGACATTTCCAAGAGACCCAGTACTTC. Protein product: CASSPNGHFQETQYF.

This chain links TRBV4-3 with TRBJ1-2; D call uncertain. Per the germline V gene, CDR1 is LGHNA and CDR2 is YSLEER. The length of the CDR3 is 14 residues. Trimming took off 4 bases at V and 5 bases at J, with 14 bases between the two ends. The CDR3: CASSPNAASYGYTF. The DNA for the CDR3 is TGCGCCAGCAGCCCCAACGCGGCCTCATATGGCTACACCTTC.

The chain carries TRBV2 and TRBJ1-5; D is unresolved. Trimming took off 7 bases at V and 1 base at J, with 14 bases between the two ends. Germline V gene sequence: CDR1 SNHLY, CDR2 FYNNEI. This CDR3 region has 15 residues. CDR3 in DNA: TGTGCCAGCACGGGAGGTTCGGGGAGCAATCAGCCCCAGCATTTT. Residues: CASTGGSGSNQPQHF.

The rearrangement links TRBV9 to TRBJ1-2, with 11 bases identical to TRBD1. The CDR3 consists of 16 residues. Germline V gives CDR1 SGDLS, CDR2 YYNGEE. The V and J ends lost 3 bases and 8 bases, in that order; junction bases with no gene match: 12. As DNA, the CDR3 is TGTGCCAGCAGCGGTAGAACGGGGACAGGGGGAGGAGGCTACACCTTC. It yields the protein CASSGRTGTGGGGYTF.

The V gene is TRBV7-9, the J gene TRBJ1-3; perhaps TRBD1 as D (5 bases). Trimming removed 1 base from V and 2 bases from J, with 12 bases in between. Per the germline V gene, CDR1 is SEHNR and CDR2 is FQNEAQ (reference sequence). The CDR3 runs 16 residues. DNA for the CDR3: TGTGCCAGCAGCTTAGGATACAGGAAAGCTGGAAACACCATATATTTT. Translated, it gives CASSLGYRKAGNTIYF.

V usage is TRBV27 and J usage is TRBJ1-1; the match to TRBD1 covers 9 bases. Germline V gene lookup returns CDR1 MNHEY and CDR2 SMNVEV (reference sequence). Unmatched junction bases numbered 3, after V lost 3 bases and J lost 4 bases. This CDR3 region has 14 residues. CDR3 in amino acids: CASSFSTGGTEAFF. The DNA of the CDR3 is TGTGCCAGCAGTTTCTCGACAGGGGGCACTGAAGCTTTCTTT.

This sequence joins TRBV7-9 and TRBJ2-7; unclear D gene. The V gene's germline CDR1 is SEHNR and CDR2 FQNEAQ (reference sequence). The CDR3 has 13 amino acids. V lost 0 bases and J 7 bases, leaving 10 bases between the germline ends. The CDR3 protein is CASSLAPLAEQYF. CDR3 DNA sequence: TGTGCCAGCAGCTTAGCACCTCTGGCAGAGCAGTACTTC.

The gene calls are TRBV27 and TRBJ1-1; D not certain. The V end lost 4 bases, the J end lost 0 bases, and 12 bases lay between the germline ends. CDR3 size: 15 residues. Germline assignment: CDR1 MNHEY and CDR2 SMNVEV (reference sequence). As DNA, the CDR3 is TGTGCCAGCAGTTCATCGGGCGCCCTGAACACTGAAGCTTTCTTT. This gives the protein CASSSSGALNTEAFF.

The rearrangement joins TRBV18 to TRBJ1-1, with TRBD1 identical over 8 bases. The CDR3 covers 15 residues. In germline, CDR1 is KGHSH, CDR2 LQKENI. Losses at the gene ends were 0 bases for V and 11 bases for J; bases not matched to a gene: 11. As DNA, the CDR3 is TGTGCCAGCTCACCACCGCCTGGGACAGGAGTCTGGGCTTTCTTT. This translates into CASSPPPGTGVWAFF.

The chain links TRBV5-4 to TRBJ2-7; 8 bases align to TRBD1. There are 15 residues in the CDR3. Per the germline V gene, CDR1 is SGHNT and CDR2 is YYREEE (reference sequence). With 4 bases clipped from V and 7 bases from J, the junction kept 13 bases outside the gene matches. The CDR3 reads CASSLVTGAYGEQYF. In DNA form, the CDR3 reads TGTGCCAGCAGCCTTGTGACAGGGGCATATGGGGAGCAGTACTTC.

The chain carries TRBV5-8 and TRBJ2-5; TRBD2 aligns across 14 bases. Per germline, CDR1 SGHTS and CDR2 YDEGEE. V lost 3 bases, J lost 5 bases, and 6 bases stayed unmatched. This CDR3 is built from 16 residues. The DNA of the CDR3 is TGTGCCAGCAGCTCCGGGACTAGCGGGAGAGGGGAGACCCAGTACTTC. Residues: CASSSGTSGRGETQYF.

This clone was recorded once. The CDR3 sequence is CASSEAGGMGYGYTF. The DNA of the CDR3 is TGCGCCAGCAGCGAGGCAGGGGGTATGGGGTATGGCTACACCTTC. This rearrangement joins TRBV5-1 to TRBJ1-2; the match to TRBD1 covers 7 bases. This CDR3 contains 15 residues. Trimming at V came to 4 bases and at J to 5 bases, leaving 11 bases not matched to a gene. The germline V gene has CDR1 SGHRS and CDR2 YFSETQ. Filled out from reference TRBV5-1 and TRBJ1-2, the complete variable domain reads KAGVTQTPRYLIKTRGQQVTLSCSPISGHRSVSWYQQTPGQGLQFLFEYFSETQRNKGNFPGRFSGRQFSNSRSEMNVSTLELGDSALYLCASSEAGGMGYGYTFGSGTRLTVV.

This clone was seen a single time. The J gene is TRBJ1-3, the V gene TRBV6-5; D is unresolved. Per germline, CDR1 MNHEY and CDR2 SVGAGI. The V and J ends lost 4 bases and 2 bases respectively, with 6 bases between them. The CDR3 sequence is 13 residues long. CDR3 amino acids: CASSSAPGNTIYF. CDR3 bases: TGTGCCAGCAGTTCCGCGCCTGGAAACACCATATATTTT.

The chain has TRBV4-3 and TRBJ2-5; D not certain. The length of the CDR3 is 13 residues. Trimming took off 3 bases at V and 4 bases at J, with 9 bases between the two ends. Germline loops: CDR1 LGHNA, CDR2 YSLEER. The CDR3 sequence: CASSHFSGETQYF. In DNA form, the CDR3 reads TGCGCCAGCAGCCATTTTAGTGGAGAGACCCAGTACTTC.